A single sample gave rise to the 25 T cell receptor beta chains below, sequenced in a study of glioma-infiltrating T cells after dendritic cell vaccination. Here immunoSEQ multiplex PCR was the method, and the copy in TCRdb shows in-frame clones only, minus some. The table has around 100,000 clones, roughly 81% seen once. Sample: blood, taken before dendritic cell vaccination. The receptors shown here come from a human donor with glioblastoma.

The rearrangement joins TRBV5-1 to TRBJ1-2; 9 nucleotides align to TRBD1. The CDR3 covers 14 residues. Germline-derived CDR1 and CDR2 are SGHRS and YFSETQ. Trimming cost V 3 bases and J 5 bases; bases outside gene matches: 5. CDR3 sequence: CASSSTGGTYGYTF. DNA of the CDR3: TGCGCCAGCAGCTCGACAGGGGGAACTTATGGCTACACCTTC. The full variable domain, with the rest looked up from reference TRBV5-1 and TRBJ1-2, is KAGVTQTPRYLIKTRGQQVTLSCSPISGHRSVSWYQQTPGQGLQFLFEYFSETQRNKGNFPGRFSGRQFSNSRSEMNVSTLELGDSALYLCASSSTGGTYGYTFGSGTRLTVV.

The CDR3 protein is CASSKNRDRGDEQYF. The CDR3 DNA is TGCGCCAGCAGCAAAAACCGGGACAGGGGAGACGAGCAGTACTTC. The chain recombines TRBV5-1 with TRBJ2-7; 10 bases fit TRBD1. J lost 5 bases, V lost 4 bases, and 9 bases had no gene match. The CDR3 has 15 amino acids. The germline gives CDR1 SGHRS, CDR2 YFSETQ.

This CDR3 reads CASRPQRDPTYEQYF. The CDR3 region has the DNA TGTGCCAGCAGACCTCAGCGTGACCCTACCTACGAGCAGTACTTC. The V gene is TRBV6-5, the J gene TRBJ2-7; D is unresolved. Germline lookup yields CDR1 MNHEY and CDR2 SVGAGI. The ends were cut back, 6 bases at V and 2 bases at J, with 17 bases in the middle. CDR3 size: 15 residues.

V and J are TRBV4-1 and TRBJ2-3; 7 bases align to TRBD1. There are 18 residues in the CDR3. CDR1 is MGHRA and CDR2 is YSYEKL in the germline V gene. The J segment lost 0 bases and the V segment lost 0 bases, leaving 9 bases of the junction unmatched. As DNA, the CDR3 is TGCGCCAGCAGCCAAGACGCCCGGGTGGGACAGAGCACAGATACGCAGTATTTT. This encodes CASSQDARVGQSTDTQYF.

This chain joins TRBV7-2 and TRBJ1-1, with D perhaps matching TRBD1 (6 bases). Germline loops: CDR1 SGHTA, CDR2 FQGNSA. The V gene lost 4 bases and the J gene lost 10 bases, with 13 bases spanning the gap. The CDR3 sequence is 12 residues long. The DNA of the CDR3 is TGTGCCAGCAGCTCCCCGGACAGAAGAGCTTTCTTT. Translation: CASSSPDRRAFF.

The chain couples TRBV5-1 to TRBJ1-1; D uncertain. The V end lost 0 bases, the J end lost 7 bases, and 10 bases lay between the germline ends. Per germline, CDR1 SGHRS and CDR2 YFSETQ. The CDR3 is made up of 13 amino acids. The CDR3 reads CASSLDSYLEAFF. DNA of the CDR3: TGCGCCAGCAGCTTGGACAGCTACCTTGAAGCTTTCTTT.

This chain links TRBV7-2 with TRBJ1-1, with a possible D match to TRBD1 (5 bases). The CDR3 has 13 residues. Deletions cut 1 base from V and 4 bases from J, with 7 bases between. Germline V gene lookup returns CDR1 SGHTA and CDR2 FQGNSA. The DNA for the CDR3 is TGTGCCAGCAGCTTAGTCGACAGCACTGAAGCTTTCTTT. Translation gives CASSLVDSTEAFF.

The chain has TRBV6-1 and TRBJ2-7; D may be TRBD2 (6 bases). Looked up from germline, CDR1 is MNHNS and CDR2 is SASEGT. The CDR3 length is 12 residues. Between the trimmed V and J ends, which lost 8 bases and 0 bases, there was a span of 8 bases. This chain's CDR3 is CASSGDSYEQYF. The CDR3, as DNA: TGTGCCAGCTCGGGGGACTCCTACGAGCAGTACTTC.

The chain carries TRBV7-2 and TRBJ2-1; 9 bases align to TRBD2. The CDR3 is 16 residues long. Germline V gene data show CDR1 as SGHTA and CDR2 as FQGNSA. V lost 5 bases to trimming and J lost 8 bases; unmatched junction nucleotides: 13. The CDR3 reads CASSQAWGGGAYEQFF. The CDR3 DNA reads TGTGCCAGCAGCCAAGCCTGGGGCGGGGGGGCCTATGAGCAGTTCTTC.

The chain couples TRBV5-1 to TRBJ2-3; no reliable D call. Trimming pared 0 bases from V and 4 bases from J, leaving 9 bases between. CDR1 and CDR2 (germline): SGHRS, YFSETQ. This CDR3 has 14 amino acids. The CDR3 DNA sequence: TGCGCCAGCAGCTTGGTTACGGCGGCAGATACGCAGTATTTT. This codes for CASSLVTAADTQYF. Full variable domain (missing parts from reference TRBV5-1 and TRBJ2-3): KAGVTQTPRYLIKTRGQQVTLSCSPISGHRSVSWYQQTPGQGLQFLFEYFSETQRNKGNFPGRFSGRQFSNSRSEMNVSTLELGDSALYLCASSLVTAADTQYFGPGTRLTVL.

The chain employs TRBV5-1 and TRBJ1-2, with 9 bases that match TRBD1. The CDR3 runs to 15 residues. In germline, CDR1 is SGHRS, CDR2 YFSETQ. V was pared by 3 bases and J by 0 bases, with 3 bases of the junction left unmatched. The CDR3 sequence is CASSSTGGPNYGYTF. CDR3 DNA sequence: TGCGCCAGCAGCTCCACAGGGGGCCCTAACTATGGCTACACCTTC. The full variable domain, with the rest looked up from reference TRBV5-1 and TRBJ1-2, is KAGVTQTPRYLIKTRGQQVTLSCSPISGHRSVSWYQQTPGQGLQFLFEYFSETQRNKGNFPGRFSGRQFSNSRSEMNVSTLELGDSALYLCASSSTGGPNYGYTFGSGTRLTVV.

In this sample, this clone turned up a few times. The chain has TRBV28 and TRBJ2-1, with a tentative D call TRBD2 (5 bases). The CDR3 length is 17 residues. The germline V and J ends were trimmed by 1 base and 7 bases, with 20 bases remaining between them. Germline CDR1 and CDR2: MDHEN and SYDVKM. The chain's CDR3 is CASSLSRGNFGVNEQFF. In DNA, the CDR3 is TGTGCCAGCAGTTTATCTCGGGGTAACTTTGGTGTAAATGAGCAGTTCTTC.

The chain is built from TRBV2 and TRBJ2-7; the match to TRBD2 covers 8 bases. Germline V gives CDR1 SNHLY, CDR2 FYNNEI. J gave up 1 base and V 6 bases, and 11 bases lay outside the gene matches. This CDR3 comprises 16 residues. The DNA for the CDR3 is TGTGCCAGCAGGGAGGGGCTTAGCGGGATTTCCTACGAGCAGTACTTC. Translated, it gives CASREGLSGISYEQYF.

CDR3 residues: CASRLTGRTEAFF. In DNA, the CDR3 is TGTGCCAGTAGGCTGACAGGGAGGACTGAAGCTTTCTTT. The chain links TRBV19 to TRBJ1-1; 7 bases match TRBD1. Germline loops: CDR1 LNHDA, CDR2 SQIVND (reference sequence). This CDR3 region has 13 residues. V lost 6 bases and J lost 5; bases outside the gene matches: 6.

This clone was seen a few times. The chain joins TRBV5-8 to TRBJ1-2; D unclear. This CDR3 is built from 14 residues. Germline CDR1 and CDR2: SGHTS and YDEGEE. V was trimmed by 0 bases and J by 5 bases, leaving 11 bases between them. The CDR3 nucleotides are TGTGCCAGCAGCTTGGACGGCAGGTCTTATGGCTACACCTTC. Encoded protein: CASSLDGRSYGYTF.

This chain joins TRBV18 and TRBJ1-4; the match to TRBD1 covers 9 bases. The CDR3 length is 15 residues. Germline CDR1 reads KGHSH; CDR2 reads LQKENI. Trimming cost V 3 bases and J 4 bases; bases outside gene matches: 3. The CDR3: CASSPLTGGNEKLFF. DNA for the CDR3: TGTGCCAGCTCACCTCTGACAGGGGGTAATGAAAAACTGTTTTTT.

The chain recombines TRBV6-5 with TRBJ2-3; D is perhaps TRBD2 (5 bases). V shed 7 bases and J shed 6 bases, with 17 bases lying between them. The length of the CDR3 is 14 residues. Germline-derived CDR1 and CDR2 are MNHEY and SVGAGI. The CDR3 sequence: CASTPGGLGDTQYF. In DNA, the CDR3 is TGTGCCAGCACCCCGGGCGGGTTGGGGGATACGCAGTATTTT.

This clone was seen just once. This chain connects TRBV4-2 to TRBJ2-1, with 13 positions matching TRBD2. With V trimmed by 5 bases and J by 4 bases, 5 bases remained unmatched. The CDR3 contains 16 residues. Germline V gene data show CDR1 as LGHNA and CDR2 as YNFKEQ. The CDR3 region is CASSVRLAGGYNEQFF. CDR3 sequence (DNA): TGTGCCAGCAGCGTTCGACTAGCGGGGGGATACAATGAGCAGTTCTTC.

This clone was recorded once. The chain employs TRBV11-3 and TRBJ2-3; the D gene is possibly TRBD2 (6 bases). Germline V gene data show CDR1 as SGHNT and CDR2 as YENEEA. This CDR3 has 18 amino acids. V was trimmed by 5 bases and J by 3 bases, leaving 24 bases between them. The CDR3 region is CASSLIRGGNLRTDTQYF. In nucleotides, the CDR3 is TGTGCCAGCAGCCTCATCCGGGGCGGGAACCTAAGGACAGATACGCAGTATTTT.

The chain joins TRBV30 to TRBJ2-2; D gene uncertain. CDR1 is GTSNPN, CDR2 SVGIG, per germline (reference sequence). The CDR3 is 10 amino acids. Trimming cost V 2 bases and J 7 bases, with 2 bases left between them. Here the CDR3 DNA reads TGTGCCTGGAGTCTCGGGGAGCTGTTTTTT. Its translation is CAWSLGELFF. The complete variable domain, with remaining parts taken from reference TRBV30 and TRBJ2-2, reads SQTIHQWPATLVQPVGSPLSLECTVEGTSNPNLYWYRQAAGRGLQLLFYSVGIGQISSEVPQNLSASRPQDRQFILSSKKLLLSDSGFYLCAWSLGELFFGEGSRLTVL.

This chain links TRBV5-4 with TRBJ2-3, with no clear D. With 4 bases removed from V and 2 bases from J, the gap between germline ends came to 11 bases. CDR3 length equals 14 residues. Germline lookup yields CDR1 SGHNT and CDR2 YYREEE (reference sequence). In DNA, the CDR3 is TGTGCCAGCAGCCAATACGAGTCCACAGATACGCAGTATTTT. Translated, it gives CASSQYESTDTQYF.

With regard to this clone: Relative to the germline gene, one junction end is altered; a read error may explain this. This chain links TRBV7-7 with TRBJ1-1, with 8 bases that match TRBD1. Germline assignment: CDR1 SSHAT and CDR2 FNYEAQ (reference sequence). The CDR3 extends over 13 amino acids. CDR3 protein: CASRQGPNTEAFF. CDR3 nucleotide sequence: TGTGCTAGCAGACAGGGGCCGAACACTGAAGCTTTCTTT.

The chain has TRBV11-2 and TRBJ2-2, with a possible D match to TRBD2 (5 bases). The CDR3 runs to 16 residues. Germline lookup yields CDR1 SGHAT and CDR2 FQNNGV. The V end was cut by 1 base, the J end by 2 bases, with 11 bases between. DNA for the CDR3: TGTGCCAGCAGCTTAGTCCGCAGGACTAACACCGGGGAGCTGTTTTTT. It codes for CASSLVRRTNTGELFF.

This clone was seen more than once but under ten times. The chain carries TRBV4-1 and TRBJ1-2, with D uncertain. The V end was cut by 2 bases, the J end by 7 bases, with 17 bases between. CDR3 size: 15 residues. Per germline, CDR1 MGHRA and CDR2 YSYEKL. The CDR3 sequence: CASSQPKRLVGGYTF. CDR3 nucleotides: TGCGCCAGCAGCCAACCCAAGCGGCTCGTTGGTGGCTACACCTTC.

In its sample, this clone was seen a few times. The rearrangement links TRBV7-9 to TRBJ1-2, with TRBD1 identical over 7 bases. Germline CDR1 is SEHNR and CDR2 is FQNEAQ (reference sequence). The CDR3 has 14 residues. V gave up 5 bases and J gave up 2 bases; unmatched junction bases: 5. The DNA for the CDR3 is TGTGCCAGCAGCCCATCGGACAGGAACTATGGCTACACCTTC. It yields the protein CASSPSDRNYGYTF.